A selection of T cell receptor beta chains follows, all from one sample in a study of blood T cells in healthy people across ages. TCRdb re-derived calls from the 5' RACE reads in MiXCR, one entry per CDR3 protein. This table holds about 640,000 distinct CDR3 sequences, about 28% found once. Sequenced input: blood. These receptor sequences come from a woman of 80 years or more in good health. Both conserved end residues are part of each CDR3. D genes are given only for firm matches. Size is stated for part of the rows, as once, few or many counts, or as a class when the clone is expanded.

J gene,V gene,D gene,clone size,CDR3 protein,CDR3 DNA
TRBJ1-1,TRBV6-2/TRBV6-3,TRBD1,NA,CAGSRTTGGVKYTGAFF,TGTGCCGGCAGTCGAACGACAGGGGGAGTTAAGTACACTGGAGCTTTCTTT
TRBJ2-1,TRBV6-6,NA,NA,CASSYSIRRIEQFF,TGTGCCAGCAGTTACTCGATTAGAAGGATAGAGCAGTTCTTC
TRBJ2-1,TRBV7-2,NA,NA,CASSLWPNEQFF,TGTGCCAGCAGCTTATGGCCCAATGAGCAGTTCTTC
TRBJ2-5,TRBV10-3,NA,NA,CAINPGTFNEQYF,TGTGCCATCAACCCCGGGACTTTCAATGAGCAGTACTTC
TRBJ2-1,TRBV20-1,TRBD2,NA,CSTSLRGDLNEQFF,TGCAGTACTAGTTTGCGGGGGGACCTCAATGAGCAGTTCTTC
TRBJ2-3,TRBV27,NA,NA,CASSPVSGAPDTQYF,TGTGCCAGCAGTCCGGTGTCGGGAGCGCCAGATACGCAGTATTTT
TRBJ1-2,TRBV28,NA,many,CASSPPGRGGGYTF,TGTGCCAGCAGTCCCCCCGGTCGGGGAGGTGGCTACACCTTC
TRBJ1-2,TRBV5-6,NA,many,CASSVAPRDGYTF,TGTGCCAGCAGCGTAGCACCAAGGGATGGCTACACCTTC
TRBJ1-1,TRBV18,NA,many,CASSPRRGNTEAFF,TGTGCCAGCAGCCCCCGTCGAGGGAACACTGAAGCTTTCTTT
TRBJ2-3,TRBV20-1,TRBD2,many,CSASAAGGNTDTQYF,TGCAGTGCTAGCGCGGCGGGGGGGAACACAGATACGCAGTATTTT
TRBJ1-4,TRBV9,TRBD1,few,CASSSRTGSGEKLFF,TGTGCCAGCAGCTCCCGGACAGGGAGTGGAGAAAAACTGTTTTTT
TRBJ1-4,TRBV12-3/TRBV12-4,NA,few,CASSLVGSGFEKLFF,TGTGCCAGCAGTTTAGTCGGATCTGGATTTGAAAAACTGTTTTTT
TRBJ1-4,TRBV6-1,NA,NA,CASSVVPYEKLFF,TGTGCCAGCAGTGTAGTCCCTTATGAAAAACTGTTTTTT
TRBJ2-7,TRBV7-2,TRBD2,many,CASSRLAGGGEQYF,TGTGCCAGCAGCCGCCTGGCGGGGGGAGGAGAGCAGTACTTC
TRBJ1-5,TRBV5-6,NA,NA,CASSRWDTVYSNQPRHF,TGTGCCAGCAGCAGATGGGACACAGTGTATAGCAATCAGCCCCGGCATTTT
TRBJ1-1,TRBV29-1,NA,few,CSADSYLNTEAFF,TGCAGCGCCGACAGTTATTTGAACACTGAAGCTTTCTTT
TRBJ2-2,TRBV5-1,TRBD2,NA,CASRARLAGAEGTGELFF,TGCGCCAGCAGGGCCCGCCTAGCGGGGGCCGAAGGTACCGGGGAGCTGTTTTTT
TRBJ1-2,TRBV20-1,TRBD1,many,CSAKGDRAYGYTF,TGCAGTGCTAAAGGGGACAGGGCTTATGGCTACACCTTC
TRBJ2-7,TRBV6-6,TRBD2,few,CASSYPKAGGRGEQYF,TGTGCCAGCAGTTACCCCAAAGCGGGGGGGCGGGGCGAGCAGTACTTC
TRBJ2-7,TRBV5-5,NA,NA,CASSSRDFSYEQYF,TGTGCCAGCAGCTCCCGGGACTTCTCCTACGAGCAGTACTTC
TRBJ2-7,TRBV6-1,NA,NA,CASSEAESNEQYF,TGTGCCAGCAGTGAAGCCGAGAGCAACGAGCAGTACTTC
TRBJ2-1,TRBV19,NA,many,CASSIDLGGGLANEQFF,TGTGCCAGTAGTATAGATCTAGGGGGGGGCCTCGCCAATGAGCAGTTCTTC